The clone carrying this TCR beta chain was observed many times. Its target is unknown. Each CDR3 protein gets one entry after TCRdb re-called the 5' RACE reads with MiXCR. The table has more than 120,000 distinct CDR3 sequences, under 7% seen once. This sample was taken from a study of T-cell memory formation after mild COVID-19. On the study more broadly: TCR clusters were mostly donor specific.

The study's findings and limits: The finding that pre-infection memory included some responding clones suggested that cross-reactive memory joined.

Trimming took off 9 bases at V and 4 bases at J, with 18 bases between the two ends. The CDR3 is 15 amino acids. CDR1 is KGHDR, CDR2 SFDVKD, per germline. The chain has TRBV24-1 and TRBJ2-1; D possibly corresponds to TRBD2 (6 bases). This TCR came from an adult woman who had mild COVID-19 (a few samples of this study predate the infection). Cell type and time point are not known. Specimen: PBMCs or a T cell subset sorted from them (not recorded which). Here the CDR3 reads CATGLSGARYNEQFF. For the CDR3, the DNA is TGTGCCACCGGTCTTAGCGGAGCCCGATACAATGAGCAGTTCTTC.